The 32 T cell receptor beta chains presented below share a single source sample, sequenced in a study of monozygotic twins with inflammatory bowel disease. TCRdb processed the 5' RACE reads again and assigns one entry to each CDR3 protein, with no DNA. In all, the sample yields approximately 100,000 distinct CDR3 sequences. The sample comprised blood. The receptors originated from a human donor with ulcerative colitis or Crohn's disease, or a healthy co-twin of an affected twin (not recorded which).

This sequence joins TRBV6-4 and TRBJ2-1; TCRdb outputs TRBD1, but without DNA this stays unchecked. The length of the CDR3 is 13 residues. Germline lookup yields CDR1 MRHNA and CDR2 SNTAGT. This chain's CDR3 is CASSALGGNQQFF.

The V gene is TRBV11-1, the J gene TRBJ2-1; the D call from TCRdb, TRBD2, cannot be confirmed without DNA. Per the germline V gene, CDR1 is SGHAT and CDR2 is FQDESV (reference sequence). This CDR3 has 18 residues. The CDR3 spells CASSFLPKFSGGSNEQFF.

J is TRBJ1-5 and V is TRBV7-2. Germline loops: CDR1 SGHTA, CDR2 FQGNSA. The CDR3 runs 15 residues. This chain's CDR3 is CASSLAQSSAQPQHF.

The V and J genes are TRBV5-1 and TRBJ1-4; TCRdb names TRBD1, which stays unverified in the absence of DNA. In germline, CDR1 is SGHRS, CDR2 YFSETQ. The CDR3 is 14 amino acids. The CDR3 here is CASSLSVRAEKLFF.

This rearrangement joins TRBV7-2 to TRBJ2-7; TCRdb returns TRBD1, unconfirmable since there is no DNA. From germline, CDR1 is SGHTA and CDR2 FQGNSA. The CDR3 has 13 amino acids. The chain's CDR3 is CASNGGGQYEQYF. Using reference TRBV7-2 and TRBJ2-7 for the parts outside the CDR3, the full variable domain is GAGVSQSPSNKVTEKGKDVELRCDPISGHTALYWYRQSLGQGLEFLIYFQGNSAPDKSGLPSDRFSAERTGGSVSTLTIQRTQQEDSAVYLCASNGGGQYEQYFGPGTRLTVT.

The rearrangement uses TRBV20-1 and TRBJ2-7. The CDR3 contains 13 residues. Germline V CDR1 and CDR2: DFQATT, SNEGSKA (reference sequence). This CDR3 reads CSARVGFLYEQYF.

The chain couples TRBV6-2 or TRBV6-3 to TRBJ2-7; TCRdb outputs TRBD1, but without DNA this stays unchecked. The germline V gene encodes CDR1 MNHEY and CDR2 SVGEGT. This CDR3 has 15 amino acids. Here the CDR3 reads CASTRPGQGTHEQYF.

The chain carries TRBV11-3 and TRBJ1-3; the TCRdb call, TRBD1, lacks DNA for checking. This CDR3 is built from 16 residues. CDR1 is SGHNT, CDR2 YENEEA, per germline. This CDR3 is CASSSFGTSSGNTIYF.

The chain uses TRBV20-1 and TRBJ1-5. The germline CDR1 and CDR2 sequences are DFQATT and SNEGSKA (reference sequence). The CDR3 length is 14 residues. This CDR3 reads CSAPTVYSNQPQHF.

CDR3 loop: CASRHNYEQYF. The chain has TRBV6-2 or TRBV6-3 and TRBJ2-7. CDR1 is MNHEY and CDR2 is SVGEGT in the germline V gene. This CDR3 spans 11 amino acids.

Here the CDR3 reads CASSLVLGAYEQYF. The chain employs TRBV5-1 and TRBJ2-7; TCRdb lists TRBD1, though no DNA is available to test this call. The CDR3 spans 14 residues. Germline V gene sequence: CDR1 SGHRS, CDR2 YFSETQ.

V is TRBV20-1 and J is TRBJ1-2. The CDR3 contains 12 residues. The germline V gene has CDR1 DFQATT and CDR2 SNEGSKA (reference sequence). The CDR3 spells CSAAGPSYGYTF.

The chain carries TRBV15 and TRBJ2-1; TCRdb lists TRBD2, though no DNA is available to test this call. The CDR3 consists of 19 residues. Per the germline V gene, CDR1 is LNHNV and CDR2 is YYDKDF (reference sequence). The CDR3 sequence: CATSHIRRSGGFLYNEQFF.

The rearrangement links TRBV10-3 to TRBJ2-7; TCRdb's D call, TRBD1, is unchecked because there is no DNA. The CDR3 has 14 amino acids. In germline, CDR1 is ENHRY, CDR2 SYGVKD. The chain's CDR3 is CAITDGTGKYEQYF.

The V and J genes are TRBV18 and TRBJ1-6; the D gene TCRdb calls, TRBD1, cannot be checked with no DNA. The CDR3 is 14 amino acids. The V gene's germline CDR1 is KGHSH and CDR2 LQKENI. This CDR3 reads CASSPTGGGSPLHF.

V gene TRBV7-2 combines with J gene TRBJ2-3; there is no DNA to check the TCRdb D call of TRBD1. Per germline, CDR1 SGHTA and CDR2 FQGNSA. This CDR3 comprises 16 residues. CDR3 region: CASSLAPGQGKDTQYF.

This chain links TRBV12-3 or TRBV12-4 with TRBJ2-5. This CDR3 is 14 amino acids long. CDR3 residues: CASSLGTSQETQYF.

This chain joins TRBV6-5 and TRBJ2-2; TCRdb reports TRBD1, a call that lacks DNA to check it against. From germline, CDR1 is MNHEY and CDR2 SVGAGI. The CDR3 has 16 residues. CDR3 region: CASRRHGTAETGELFF.

J is TRBJ1-4 and V is TRBV5-5; without DNA, the TCRdb call of TRBD1 cannot be checked. The CDR3 is made up of 15 amino acids. CDR1 is SGHKS, CDR2 YYEKEE, per germline (reference sequence). CDR3 sequence: CASSRTGQPNEKLFF.

This sequence joins TRBV7-2 and TRBJ2-7; TCRdb indicates TRBD1, and absent DNA this call remains unverified. This CDR3 comprises 16 residues. The germline gives CDR1 SGHTA, CDR2 FQGNSA. The CDR3 here is CASSLKGTGFSHEQYF.

The V gene is TRBV28, the J gene TRBJ2-3; TCRdb's D call of TRBD2 is untestable without DNA. This CDR3 is 14 amino acids long. Germline-derived CDR1 and CDR2 are MDHEN and SYDVKM. CDR3 in amino acids: CAIPSGRDPLAQYF. Based on the CDR3 plus reference TRBV28 and TRBJ2-3, the full variable domain is DVKVTQSSRYLVKRTGEKVFLECVQDMDHENMFWYRQDPGLGLRLIYFSYDVKMKEKGDIPEGYSVSREKKERFSLILESASTNQTSMYLCAIPSGRDPLAQYFGPGTRLTVL.

The chain combines TRBV12-3 or TRBV12-4 with TRBJ2-1. This CDR3 is 11 amino acids long. CDR3: CASSWRNEQFF.

The chain joins TRBV29-1 to TRBJ2-7; the D gene TCRdb calls, TRBD2, cannot be checked with no DNA. This CDR3 is 13 amino acids long. Germline-derived CDR1 and CDR2 are SQVTM and ANQGSEA. The CDR3 spells CSARGPGGYEQYF.

The chain combines TRBV20-1 with TRBJ2-7. The CDR3 runs to 13 residues. The germline V gene encodes CDR1 DFQATT and CDR2 SNEGSKA (reference sequence). The CDR3 sequence is CSARTEYGYEQYF.

The chain employs TRBV19 and TRBJ2-5; TCRdb names TRBD2, which stays unverified in the absence of DNA. Per the germline V gene, CDR1 is LNHDA and CDR2 is SQIVND (reference sequence). This CDR3 has 14 residues. This chain's CDR3 is CATRTSGLQETQYF.

The rearrangement uses TRBV20-1 and TRBJ1-1. Looked up from germline, CDR1 is DFQATT and CDR2 is SNEGSKA (reference sequence). The CDR3 contains 17 residues. CDR3 region: CSARNPGPAGVGTEAFF.

The chain joins TRBV7-2 to TRBJ2-7; TCRdb indicates TRBD1, and absent DNA this call remains unverified. Germline assignment: CDR1 SGHTA and CDR2 FQGNSA. The CDR3 spans 16 residues. The CDR3 protein is CASSKSSGQLSYEQYF.

The chain joins TRBV4-3 to TRBJ2-7; TCRdb indicates TRBD1, and absent DNA this call remains unverified. Looked up from germline, CDR1 is LGHNA and CDR2 is YSLEER. The length of the CDR3 is 16 residues. CDR3 protein: CASSPGTGTGIYEQYF.

The chain is built from TRBV20-1 and TRBJ2-7. This CDR3 has 12 amino acids. Germline V gives CDR1 DFQATT, CDR2 SNEGSKA (reference sequence). The chain's CDR3 is CSGLDGPYEQYF.

V gene TRBV10-3 combines with J gene TRBJ2-2. CDR3 length: 14 residues. Per germline, CDR1 ENHRY and CDR2 SYGVKD. The chain's CDR3 is CANSPTQNTGELFF.

The chain joins TRBV28 to TRBJ2-1; TCRdb gives TRBD1 as the D gene, but with no DNA this cannot be confirmed. This CDR3 region has 15 residues. CDR1 is MDHEN and CDR2 is SYDVKM in the germline V gene. Here the CDR3 reads CASSLGPGGWNEQFF.

The chain employs TRBV10-3 and TRBJ2-7. The germline V gene has CDR1 ENHRY and CDR2 SYGVKD. This CDR3 region has 12 residues. This CDR3 is CAISDVGYEQYF.